These 25 T cell receptor beta chains originate from one sample sequenced in a study of T cell responses to AZD1222 COVID-19 vaccine. This table comes from immunoSEQ multiplex PCR, and its TCRdb copy is limited to in-frame clones, with some not included. The data hold about 120,000 clones, with about 85% observed a single time. The sequenced sample was peripheral blood, obtained on day 0 of AZD1222 vaccination. These receptors originate from an adult in good health.

The rearrangement uses TRBV7-9 and TRBJ2-2, with D possibly being TRBD1 or TRBD2 (6 bases each). With 2 bases removed from V and 0 bases from J, the gap between germline ends came to 16 bases. This CDR3 is built from 18 residues. Germline CDR1 and CDR2: SEHNR and FQNEAQ (reference sequence). CDR3 DNA: TGTGCCAGCAGCTTACCGTCGGGGGACACCTCGAACACCGGGGAGCTGTTTTTT. Amino acid sequence: CASSLPSGDTSNTGELFF.

The chain couples TRBV7-9 to TRBJ1-6; 7 bases line up with TRBD1. From germline, CDR1 is SEHNR and CDR2 FQNEAQ (reference sequence). The trim removed 4 bases at V and 7 bases at J, leaving 4 bases unmatched. The CDR3 loop spans 14 amino acids. This CDR3 is CASSSGQQNSPLHF. The DNA of the CDR3 is TGTGCCAGCAGCTCGGGACAGCAGAATTCACCCCTCCACTTT.

This clone turned up a few times. This rearrangement joins TRBV12-3 or TRBV12-4 to TRBJ1-5; D uncertain. The CDR3 spans 13 residues. V lost 1 base to trimming and J lost 4 bases, with 5 bases between them. The CDR3 protein is CASSLGKNQPQHF. CDR3 bases: TGTGCCAGCAGTTTAGGCAAAAATCAGCCCCAGCATTTT.

The chain links TRBV5-4 to TRBJ2-2, with TRBD2 as a possible D gene (5 bases). This CDR3 is 13 amino acids long. Deletions cut 2 bases from V and 6 bases from J, with 8 bases between. The germline gives CDR1 SGHNT, CDR2 YYREEE (reference sequence). CDR3 in amino acids: CASSLREPGELFF. The CDR3 bases are TGTGCCAGCAGCTTAAGGGAGCCCGGGGAGCTGTTTTTT.

This clone was found a few times. The chain carries TRBV2 and TRBJ2-7; 7 bases map to TRBD2. Germline CDR1 SNHLY, CDR2 FYNNEI. V shed 5 bases and J 5 bases; nucleotides not matched to a gene: 6. This CDR3 has 13 amino acids. CDR3 sequence reads: CASSRGEVDEQYF. The DNA of the CDR3 is TGTGCCAGCAGTCGGGGGGAGGTCGACGAGCAGTACTTC.

The chain is built from TRBV3-1 (or the pseudogene TRBV3-2) and TRBJ2-3, with D perhaps TRBD2 (5 bases). V was shortened by 5 bases and J by 7 bases, with 16 bases between the two germline ends. This CDR3 has 14 residues. Germline loops: CDR1 LGHDT, CDR2 YNNKEL (reference sequence). CDR3 sequence (DNA): TGTGCCAGCAGCTCCGATCCAGCGGCCTATACGCAGTATTTT. It specifies CASSSDPAAYTQYF.

The chain links TRBV28 to TRBJ1-4; D is uncertain. Trimming removed 6 bases from V and 6 bases from J, with 11 bases in between. This CDR3 is built from 13 residues. Germline loops: CDR1 MDHEN, CDR2 SYDVKM. The CDR3 DNA reads as TGTGCCAGCAGGAGGGATTCGGATGAAAAACTGTTTTTT. Translated, it gives CASRRDSDEKLFF.

The chain is built from TRBV28 and TRBJ1-1, with D unclear. The CDR3 length is 13 residues. Deletions cut 9 bases from V and 2 bases from J, with 13 bases between. The germline V gene has CDR1 MDHEN and CDR2 SYDVKM. The chain's CDR3 is CASRATGNTEAFF. CDR3 nucleotide sequence: TGTGCCAGTCGGGCCACGGGAAACACTGAAGCTTTCTTT.

This sequence joins TRBV9 and TRBJ1-1, with 7 bases that match TRBD1. V gave up 3 bases and J gave up 3 bases; unmatched junction bases: 11. Per the germline V gene, CDR1 is SGDLS and CDR2 is YYNGEE. The length of the CDR3 is 16 residues. The CDR3 is CASSEEGEGAYTEAFF. DNA of the CDR3: TGTGCCAGCAGCGAGGAGGGAGAGGGGGCGTACACTGAAGCTTTCTTT.

This chain connects TRBV19 to TRBJ1-5; possibly TRBD1 for D (6 bases). V lost 4 bases and J 9 bases, leaving 22 bases between the germline ends. Looked up from germline, CDR1 is LNHDA and CDR2 is SQIVND (reference sequence). The CDR3 extends over 16 amino acids. CDR3 protein: CASSRGGTSKILPQHF. CDR3 coding DNA: TGTGCCAGTAGTAGAGGGGGGACCTCTAAGATCTTGCCCCAGCATTTT.

Regarding this clone: The same CDR3 is also encoded by other DNA sequences in this sample. The chain couples TRBV12-3 or TRBV12-4 to TRBJ2-5; maybe TRBD1 (5 bases). This CDR3 contains 13 residues. Trimming cost V 2 bases and J 5 bases, with 9 bases left between them. CDR3 sequence (DNA): TGTGCCAGCAGTTTATCAGGGATCGAGACCCAGTACTTC. Protein product: CASSLSGIETQYF.

The V and J genes are TRBV5-1 and TRBJ2-1, with 15 bases lining up with TRBD2. V trimming: 1 base; J trimming: 0 bases; junction bases outside the gene matches: 2. The CDR3 covers 18 residues. CDR1 and CDR2 from the germline V gene are SGHRS and YFSETQ. The CDR3 loop reads CASSLRTSGGVSYNEQFF. The CDR3 nucleotides read TGCGCCAGCAGCTTGAGGACTAGCGGGGGGGTCTCCTACAATGAGCAGTTCTTC. The full variable domain, with the rest looked up from reference TRBV5-1 and TRBJ2-1, is KAGVTQTPRYLIKTRGQQVTLSCSPISGHRSVSWYQQTPGQGLQFLFEYFSETQRNKGNFPGRFSGRQFSNSRSEMNVSTLELGDSALYLCASSLRTSGGVSYNEQFFGPGTRLTVL.

This sequence joins TRBV2 and TRBJ1-5; D is perhaps TRBD1 (6 bases). This CDR3 has 13 amino acids. V lost 9 bases and J 5 bases, leaving 14 bases between the germline ends. Germline assignment: CDR1 SNHLY and CDR2 FYNNEI. The CDR3 DNA sequence: TGTGCCAGTCTCCGGGACACGCATCAGCCCCAGCATTTT. Protein: CASLRDTHQPQHF.

The V call is TRBV28, the J call TRBJ2-5; 7 positions match TRBD1. Germline CDR1 reads MDHEN; CDR2 reads SYDVKM. Germline trimming cut 4 bases from V and 3 bases from J; bases unmatched to any gene: 11. The CDR3 spans 16 residues. The CDR3 DNA is TGTGCCAGCAGTTCGTGGACAGGAACTCCCGAAGAGACCCAGTACTTC. This gives the protein CASSSWTGTPEETQYF.

This chain links TRBV7-2 with TRBJ1-1; unclear D gene. Germline CDR1 reads SGHTA; CDR2 reads FQGNSA. The CDR3 sequence is 14 residues long. The V and J ends lost 1 base and 4 bases respectively, with 10 bases between them. Written as DNA, the CDR3 is TGTGCCAGCAGCTTAGACACCCGTATCACTGAAGCTTTCTTT. Its protein is CASSLDTRITEAFF.

V gene TRBV19 combines with J gene TRBJ1-5, with TRBD1 matching 8 bases. The V and J ends lost 4 bases and 3 bases, in that order; junction bases with no gene match: 8. The germline CDR1 and CDR2 sequences are LNHDA and SQIVND (reference sequence). This CDR3 is 16 amino acids long. CDR3 sequence reads: CASSTPTGAPNQPQHF. The DNA for the CDR3 is TGTGCCAGTAGTACCCCGACAGGGGCACCCAATCAGCCCCAGCATTTT. Complete variable domain (other parts from reference TRBV19 and TRBJ1-5): DGGITQSPKYLFRKEGQNVTLSCEQNLNHDAMYWYRQDPGQGLRLIYYSQIVNDFQKGDIAEGYSVSREKKESFPLTVTSAQKNPTAFYLCASSTPTGAPNQPQHFGDGTRLSIL.

The rearrangement joins TRBV3-1 (or the pseudogene TRBV3-2) to TRBJ1-1, with D perhaps matching TRBD1 (5 bases). The CDR3 consists of 13 residues. CDR1 and CDR2 from the germline V gene are LGHDT and YNNKEL (reference sequence). Trimming removed 1 base at V and 4 bases at J, with 7 bases between. The CDR3 nucleotides are TGTGCCAGCAGCCAAGCCAGGGTCACTGAAGCTTTCTTT. Its protein product is CASSQARVTEAFF.

The rearrangement uses TRBV29-1 and TRBJ1-1; D is undetermined. With 0 bases removed from V and 2 bases from J, the gap between germline ends came to 13 bases. CDR3 length: 15 residues. Germline V CDR1 and CDR2: SQVTM, ANQGSEA. The CDR3 bases are TGCAGCGTTGAAGACGGTCAAGGCGCTAACACTGAAGCTTTCTTT. It encodes CSVEDGQGANTEAFF.

The V call is TRBV15, the J call TRBJ1-2; D ambiguous. The germline CDR1 and CDR2 sequences are LNHNV and YYDKDF (reference sequence). V lost 0 bases, J lost 8 bases, and 16 bases lay in between. The CDR3 length is 15 residues. The CDR3 sequence: CATSRDPTQLGGYTF. DNA of the CDR3: TGTGCCACCAGCAGAGATCCCACGCAGTTAGGCGGCTACACCTTC. Filled out from reference TRBV15 and TRBJ1-2, the complete variable domain reads DAMVIQNPRYQVTQFGKPVTLSCSQTLNHNVMYWYQQKSSQAPKLLFHYYDKDFNNEADTPDNFQSRRPNTSFCFLDIRSPGLGDTAMYLCATSRDPTQLGGYTFGSGTRLTVV.

The rearrangement links TRBV6-5 to TRBJ2-1; TRBD1 aligns across 10 bases. Germline CDR1 MNHEY, CDR2 SVGAGI. The CDR3 is 15 residues long. The V gene end was trimmed by 2 bases and the J gene end by 4 bases; junction bases not matched to a gene: 2. Written as DNA, the CDR3 is TGTGCCAGCAGTTACGGGGACAGGGGTTACAATGAGCAGTTCTTC. Amino acid sequence: CASSYGDRGYNEQFF.

V and J are TRBV6-6 and TRBJ2-7; 7 bases are shared with TRBD2. The CDR3 is 15 amino acids. With 2 bases clipped from V and 1 base from J, the junction kept 5 bases outside the gene matches. Germline loops: CDR1 MNHNY, CDR2 SVGAGI (reference sequence). The CDR3 here is CASSYGRDGSYEQYF. DNA of the CDR3: TGTGCCAGCAGTTACGGGAGGGACGGATCCTACGAGCAGTACTTC.

The rearrangement uses TRBV28 and TRBJ2-7; no reliable D call. The germline gives CDR1 MDHEN, CDR2 SYDVKM. Trimming pared 10 bases from V and 6 bases from J, leaving 16 bases between. This CDR3 has 12 residues. The CDR3 here is CATFAPPGEQYF. Here the CDR3 DNA reads TGTGCCACCTTCGCCCCTCCGGGCGAGCAGTACTTC.

The rearrangement links TRBV19 to TRBJ1-5; possible D gene TRBD1, 5 bases. Trimming shortened V by 5 bases and J by 3 bases, and 11 bases separated the two germline ends. Per germline, CDR1 LNHDA and CDR2 SQIVND (reference sequence). CDR3 length: 14 amino acids. The CDR3 sequence: CASSPIQVNQPQHF. The CDR3 DNA is TGTGCCAGTAGTCCAATACAGGTCAATCAGCCCCAGCATTTT.

This chain connects TRBV12-3 or TRBV12-4 to TRBJ1-2; 8 nucleotides agree with TRBD1. The V gene end was trimmed by 2 bases and the J gene end by 10 bases; junction bases not matched to a gene: 3. There are 12 residues in the CDR3. The chain's CDR3 is CASSLNRGIYTF. The CDR3 coding sequence is TGTGCCAGCAGTTTAAACAGGGGGATCTACACCTTC.

The chain links TRBV19 to TRBJ2-1; 9 bases fit TRBD1. The germline gives CDR1 LNHDA, CDR2 SQIVND (reference sequence). CDR3 length equals 14 residues. Unmatched junction bases numbered 7, after V lost 5 bases and J lost 8 bases. The CDR3 nucleotides are TGTGCCAGTAGTGACCGGGACAGGGTCCATGAGCAGTTCTTC. Protein sequence: CASSDRDRVHEQFF.